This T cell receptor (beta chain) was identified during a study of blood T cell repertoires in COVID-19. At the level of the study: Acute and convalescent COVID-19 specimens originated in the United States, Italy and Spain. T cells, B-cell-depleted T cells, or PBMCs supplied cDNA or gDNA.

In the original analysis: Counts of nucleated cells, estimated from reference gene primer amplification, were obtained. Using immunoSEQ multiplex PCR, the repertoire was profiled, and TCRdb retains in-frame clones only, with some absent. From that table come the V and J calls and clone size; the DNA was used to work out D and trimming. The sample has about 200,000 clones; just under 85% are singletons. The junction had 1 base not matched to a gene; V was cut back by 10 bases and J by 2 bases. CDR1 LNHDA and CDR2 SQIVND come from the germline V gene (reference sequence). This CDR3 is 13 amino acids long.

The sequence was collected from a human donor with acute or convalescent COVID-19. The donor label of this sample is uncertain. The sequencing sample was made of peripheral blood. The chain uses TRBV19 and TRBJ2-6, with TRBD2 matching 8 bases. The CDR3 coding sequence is TGTGCCACCGGGAGGGCTGGGGCCAACGTCCTGACTTTC. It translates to CATGRAGANVLTF. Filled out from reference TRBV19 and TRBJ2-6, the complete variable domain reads DGGITQSPKYLFRKEGQNVTLSCEQNLNHDAMYWYRQDPGQGLRLIYYSQIVNDFQKGDIAEGYSVSREKKESFPLTVTSAQKNPTAFYLCATGRAGANVLTFGAGSRLTVL.